These T cell receptor beta chains were read from a single sample in a study of blood T cell repertoires in COVID-19. Only in-frame clones appear in the TCRdb table, and some are missing; sequencing was by immunoSEQ multiplex PCR. Among about 33,000 clones, about 90% were seen once, and the ten largest hold approximately 6.7%. Material: peripheral blood. These receptors were collected from a human donor in a cohort sampled during active COVID-19. CDR3s include the opening cysteine and the closing phenylalanine or tryptophan.

V	J	CDR3
TRBV28	TRBJ1-3	CASSLWAGGEGTIYF
TRBV5-4	TRBJ1-1	CASSYTGDTEAFF
TRBV28	TRBJ2-7	CASSFGRAYEQYF
TRBV10-3	TRBJ2-7	CAISEGFSGGKQYF
TRBV4-1	TRBJ2-5	CASSQGLGGLETQYF
TRBV28	TRBJ2-2	CASRGDRGDTGELFF
TRBV11-1	TRBJ1-2	CASSLAPDRGYGYTF
TRBV5-4	TRBJ2-1	CASSWANNEQFF
TRBV5-1	TRBJ2-7	CASSLQPGQEFYEQYF
TRBV28	TRBJ2-5	CASSLFAFGQTETQYF
TRBV15	TRBJ2-3	CATRVGAGGYTDTQYF
TRBV6-5	TRBJ2-3	CALEGAGTQYF
TRBV6-5	TRBJ1-2	CASRPRMSYGYTF
TRBV5-5	TRBJ2-7	CASSLRGVTYEQYF
TRBV19	TRBJ2-2	CASINLQGASGTVSGELFF
TRBV14	TRBJ2-1	CASSQDWTGVNEQFF
TRBV9	TRBJ2-5	CASSEGKLAVGVETQYF
TRBV5-4	TRBJ1-2	CASSSLRENYYGYTF
TRBV29-1	TRBJ2-1	CSVIRGVSYNEQFF
TRBV7-9	TRBJ2-2	CASSWDSNTGELFF
TRBV5-1	TRBJ2-5	CASSSAGEGETQYF
TRBV29-1	TRBJ2-3	CSPGEGNTQYF
TRBV7-9	TRBJ2-7	CASRSPATGSYEQYF
TRBV12-5	TRBJ2-5	CASGLGLAGQETQYF
TRBV4-3	TRBJ2-1	CASSPRTGINYNEQFF
TRBV19	TRBJ2-6	CASSMKGTSGANVLTF
TRBV7-7	TRBJ1-4	CASSPSAGANEKLFF
TRBV11-2	TRBJ2-1	CASSLAGTVNNEQFF
TRBV5-1	TRBJ2-3	CASSLAGGTRADTQYF
TRBV28	TRBJ1-2	CASSRDRDYGYTF
TRBV7-7	TRBJ2-1	CASSLAGGVNEQFF
TRBV5-6	TRBJ1-5	CASSLRQGARGNQPQHF
TRBV9	TRBJ1-6	CASSVGSAGRNSPLHF
TRBV29-1	TRBJ1-4	CSAEFQTNEKLFF
TRBV6-6	TRBJ2-7	CASTDTNYEQYF
TRBV19	TRBJ2-5	CATGGGRGETQYF
TRBV25-1	TRBJ2-7	CASSEYSSGSYEQYF
TRBV5-1	TRBJ2-5	CASSPNGAVWETQYF
TRBV9	TRBJ1-1	CASSVVSGDYTEAFF
TRBV18	TRBJ1-2	CASSPGTGGHGYTF
TRBV10-3	TRBJ2-3	CAISESPGQRLAGGRTDTQYF
TRBV3-1/TRBV3-2	TRBJ1-4	CASSQGTGGEKLFF
TRBV12-3/TRBV12-4	TRBJ1-4	CASSTGEKLFF
TRBV11-2	TRBJ1-3	CASSPGGNTIYF
TRBV9	TRBJ2-5	CASSVGGPGARETQYF
TRBV9	TRBJ1-3	CASSVLGGASMSGNTIYF
TRBV6-5	TRBJ1-5	CASSPTGIGNQPQHF
TRBV7-8	TRBJ2-7	CASSLVGAVGEQYF
TRBV2	TRBJ1-5	CASTPPGQANQPQHF
TRBV18	TRBJ2-7	CASSPGWGPYEQYF
TRBV10-2	TRBJ2-3	CASSEEGLATDTQYF
TRBV7-2	TRBJ2-7	CASSLRGEGASYEQYF
TRBV6-2/TRBV6-3	TRBJ2-3	CASGLLYTDTQYF
TRBV13	TRBJ2-1	CASSRSSGGHNEQFF
TRBV5-1	TRBJ2-3	CASSPGQGSDTQYF
TRBV19	TRBJ1-1	CASILRVGGSEAFF
TRBV12-5	TRBJ1-5	CASGRMGDQPQHF
TRBV28	TRBJ1-5	CASSQRWPQHF
TRBV19	TRBJ2-1	CASVGAGDNEQFF